This T cell receptor beta chain was obtained from a study of OX40 agonist ivuxolimab in advanced cancers. This clone is a singleton in its sample. TCRdb's table, derived via immunoSEQ multiplex PCR, lists solely in-frame clones and lacks some. The sample consists of about 55,000 clones, 77% of them appearing once. The material was CD4+ or CD8+ T cells sorted from blood, obtained in a trial of the OX40 agonist ivuxolimab. The origin of this receptor is an adult with an advanced solid tumor such as melanoma, head and neck, liver or kidney cancer.

The CDR3 reads CASSPPSGGGREQFF. CDR3 coding DNA: TGTGCCAGCTCACCACCGTCCGGAGGGGGCCGGGAGCAGTTCTTC. The chain is built from TRBV18 and TRBJ2-1, with D possibly being TRBD1 (7 bases). V was shortened by 0 bases and J by 10 bases, with 16 bases between the two germline ends. In germline, CDR1 is KGHSH, CDR2 LQKENI. The CDR3 loop spans 15 amino acids. Filled out from reference TRBV18 and TRBJ2-1, the complete variable domain reads NAGVMQNPRHLVRRRGQEARLRCSPMKGHSHVYWYRQLPEEGLKFMVYLQKENIIDESGMPKERFSAEFPKEGPSILRIQQVVRGDSAAYFCASSPPSGGGREQFFGPGTRLTVL.